These 8 T cell receptor beta chains came from one sample sequenced in a study of shared clonotypes between healthy human individuals. Naive CD8 cells were CD45RO-negative, positively selected for CCR7, excluding terminally differentiated effector memory CD45RA+ cells. Method: immunoSEQ multiplex PCR; TCRdb's copy keeps in-frame clones and lacks some. This table holds about 2 million clones, approximately 94% found once. Source material: naive CD8+ T cells sorted from blood. The receptors derive from a man aged 18 to 30 in good health.

This chain links TRBV11-2 with TRBJ2-2; unclear D gene. This CDR3 has 15 residues. CDR1 SGHAT and CDR2 FQNNGV come from the germline V gene. V was clipped by 4 bases and J by 8 bases, with 17 bases between them. CDR3 nucleotide sequence: TGTGCCAGCAGCTCCTTCAAATTGCAGGCGGGGGAGCTGTTTTTT. This translates into CASSSFKLQAGELFF. The whole variable domain, remainder taken from reference TRBV11-2 and TRBJ2-2, is EAGVAQSPRYKIIEKRQSVAFWCNPISGHATLYWYQQILGQGPKLLIQFQNNGVVDDSQLPKDRFSAERLKGVDSTLKIQPAKLEDSAVYLCASSSFKLQAGELFFGEGSRLTVL.

This clone was observed a single time. V gene TRBV13 combines with J gene TRBJ2-7; a weak D match, TRBD2 (5 bases). The germline CDR1 and CDR2 sequences are PRHDT and FYEKMQ (reference sequence). This CDR3 spans 15 amino acids. V dropped 0 bases and J dropped 1 base, with 10 bases sitting between them. The CDR3 here is CASSLGFGVSYEQYF. CDR3 DNA sequence: TGTGCCAGCAGCTTAGGTTTCGGGGTGTCCTACGAGCAGTACTTC.

Comment on this clone: In the same sample, other DNA sequences code for this CDR3. The CDR3 DNA reads TGTGCCAGCAGTTTGGGAACAGATACGCAGTATTTT. This codes for CASSLGTDTQYF. The V and J genes are TRBV27 and TRBJ2-3; D gene ambiguous. The V end lost 3 bases, the J end lost 3 bases, and 4 bases lay between the germline ends. Germline values: CDR1 MNHEY, CDR2 SMNVEV (reference sequence). CDR3 length equals 12 residues.

This chain links TRBV27 with TRBJ1-1; D may be TRBD1 (5 bases). The CDR3 covers 14 residues. Per germline, CDR1 MNHEY and CDR2 SMNVEV (reference sequence). The V gene lost 4 bases and the J gene lost 7 bases, with 16 bases spanning the gap. CDR3 DNA: TGTGCCAGCAGTTATAGGGACGGCGGCTATGAAGCTTTCTTT. Translating gives CASSYRDGGYEAFF.

J is TRBJ2-2 and V is TRBV11-2, with 7 bases that match TRBD1. CDR3 length: 14 residues. J was trimmed by 6 bases and V by 5 bases; bases with no gene match: 6. CDR1 is SGHAT and CDR2 is FQNNGV in the germline V gene. DNA for the CDR3: TGTGCCAGCAGCCCTACAGGGGACGCCGGGGAGCTGTTTTTT. Its translation is CASSPTGDAGELFF.

J is TRBJ2-1 and V is TRBV6-6, with 12 nucleotides matching TRBD2. This CDR3 region has 16 residues. Germline-derived CDR1 and CDR2 are MNHNY and SVGAGI (reference sequence). V was pared by 4 bases and J by 7 bases, with 8 bases of the junction left unmatched. CDR3 in DNA: TGTGCCAGCAGTTCTCTAGCGGGAGGGCCTCGGAATGAGCAGTTCTTC. This translates into CASSSLAGGPRNEQFF.

The chain combines TRBV4-1 with TRBJ2-7; TRBD2 is a possible D gene (6 bases). The CDR3 consists of 14 residues. Trimming pared 1 base from V and 7 bases from J, leaving 14 bases between. The germline V gene encodes CDR1 MGHRA and CDR2 YSYEKL. In nucleotides, the CDR3 is TGCGCCAGCAGCCAAGCTGGGAACGCGGGAGAGCAGTACTTC. Encoded protein: CASSQAGNAGEQYF.

This chain joins TRBV4-3 and TRBJ1-6; no firm D call. From germline, CDR1 is LGHNA and CDR2 YSLEER. Trimming removed 1 base at V and 7 bases at J, with 5 bases between. The CDR3 sequence is 13 residues long. The CDR3 protein is CASSQVDNSPLHF. The CDR3 DNA reads TGCGCCAGCAGCCAAGTGGACAATTCACCCCTCCACTTT.